The 6 T cell receptor beta chains presented below share a single source sample, sequenced in a study of T cells in Graves' hyperthyroidism and ophthalmopathy. Amplification targeted TCR beta CDR3 regions from RNA transcripts. TCR CDR3 regions were first amplified by RT-PCR with HTBI primers. TCRdb re-called the multiplex PCR reads through MiXCR, storing one row per CDR3 protein. The sample has a few hundred thousand distinct CDR3 sequences, less than 15% seen once; the top ten hold 11% to 15%. Sequencing used blood. The receptors were gathered from a woman in her 40s with Graves' hyperthyroidism.

This clonotype showed up many times. The chain couples TRBV28 to TRBJ2-5; the D gene is possibly TRBD1 (5 bases). The CDR3 covers 14 residues. Deletions cut 1 base from V and 5 bases from J, with 11 bases between. Germline V gives CDR1 MDHEN, CDR2 SYDVKM. Here the CDR3 DNA reads TGTGCCAGCAGTTTATTGCCAGGGATCGAGACCCAGTACTTC. Encoded protein: CASSLLPGIETQYF.

Many counts were recorded for this clonotype. This chain connects TRBV2 to TRBJ2-5, with no clear D. In germline, CDR1 is SNHLY, CDR2 FYNNEI. CDR3 length: 12 amino acids. V gave up 4 bases and J gave up 5 bases, with 8 bases separating them. The CDR3 protein is CASSASAETQYF. DNA for the CDR3: TGTGCCAGCAGTGCTTCGGCGGAGACCCAGTACTTC. The full variable domain, with the rest looked up from reference TRBV2 and TRBJ2-5, is EPEVTQTPSHQVTQMGQEVILRCVPISNHLYFYWYRQILGQKVEFLVSFYNNEISEKSEIFDDQFSVERPDGSNFTLKIRSTKLEDSAMYFCASSASAETQYFGPGTRLLVL.

CDR3 sequence (DNA): TGTGCCAGCAGCCCCCGACAGGGGCTTTATGAAAAACTGTTTTTT. It specifies CASSPRQGLYEKLFF. The chain joins TRBV5-6 to TRBJ1-4; TRBD1 aligns across 8 bases. Germline trimming cut 4 bases from V and 6 bases from J; bases unmatched to any gene: 8. This CDR3 is 15 amino acids long. CDR1 is SGHDT and CDR2 is YYEEEE in the germline V gene.

This clonotype was detected a few times. V is TRBV6-1 and J is TRBJ1-2; 7 bases align to TRBD1. The germline CDR1 and CDR2 sequences are MNHNS and SASEGT. J lost 4 bases, V lost 7 bases, and 9 bases had no gene match. The CDR3 is made up of 14 amino acids. CDR3 sequence reads: CASTERQGAYGYTF. CDR3 coding DNA: TGTGCCAGCACCGAAAGACAGGGAGCCTATGGCTACACCTTC.

The J gene is TRBJ2-3, the V gene TRBV25-1; 8 bases line up with TRBD1. CDR1 is MGHDK, CDR2 SYGVNS, per germline. There are 16 residues in the CDR3. V was clipped by 4 bases and J by 1 base; unmatched bases: 7. CDR3: CASSAKTGAGTDTQYF. CDR3 in DNA: TGTGCCAGCAGTGCTAAGACAGGGGCCGGCACAGATACGCAGTATTTT.

The V call is TRBV6-1, the J call TRBJ2-1, with 9 positions matching TRBD2. V shed 4 bases and J 9 bases; nucleotides not matched to a gene: 10. The length of the CDR3 is 15 residues. The V gene's germline CDR1 is MNHNS and CDR2 SASEGT. The CDR3 here is CASSGVREGRGEQFF. The CDR3 DNA is TGTGCCAGCAGTGGTGTGCGGGAGGGCCGGGGTGAGCAGTTCTTC.